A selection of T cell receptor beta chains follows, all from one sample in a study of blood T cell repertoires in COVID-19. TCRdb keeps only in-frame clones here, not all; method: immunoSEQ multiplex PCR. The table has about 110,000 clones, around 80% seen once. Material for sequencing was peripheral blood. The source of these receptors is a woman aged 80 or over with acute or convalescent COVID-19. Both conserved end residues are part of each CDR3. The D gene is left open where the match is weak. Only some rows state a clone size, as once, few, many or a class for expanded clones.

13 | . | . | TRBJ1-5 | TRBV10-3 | CAISAWEVQPQHF | TGTGCCATCAGTGCGTGGGAGGTGCAGCCCCAGCATTTT
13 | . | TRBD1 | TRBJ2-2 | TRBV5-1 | CAKDRGNTGELFF | TGCGCCAAGGACAGGGGGAACACCGGGGAGCTGTTTTTT
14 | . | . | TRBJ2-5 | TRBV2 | CASSDLGIPETQYF | TGTGCCAGCAGTGACCTAGGTATCCCGGAGACCCAGTACTTC
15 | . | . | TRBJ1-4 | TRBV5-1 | CASSNRQTTNEKLFF | TGCGCCAGCAGCAATCGACAGACAACTAATGAAAAACTGTTTTTT
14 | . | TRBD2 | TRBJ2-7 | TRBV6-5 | CASFSNSGRVEQYF | TGTGCCAGCTTCTCGAATAGCGGGAGGGTTGAGCAGTACTTC
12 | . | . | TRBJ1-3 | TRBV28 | CASSLRENTIYF | TGTGCCAGCAGTTTACGGGAAAACACCATATATTTT
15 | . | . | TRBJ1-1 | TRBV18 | CASSPVDPGRTEAFF | TGTGCCAGCTCACCGGTCGACCCTGGGAGGACTGAAGCTTTCTTT
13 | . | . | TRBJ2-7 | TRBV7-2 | CASSPRTAPGQYF | TGTGCCAGCAGCCCTCGGACAGCCCCGGGGCAGTACTTC
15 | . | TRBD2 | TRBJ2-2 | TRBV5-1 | CASGEWTSGTGELFF | TGCGCCAGCGGAGAATGGACTAGCGGGACCGGGGAGCTGTTTTTT
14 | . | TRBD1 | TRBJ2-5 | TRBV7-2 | CASSKDRGAETQYF | TGTGCCAGCAGCAAGGACAGGGGGGCAGAGACCCAGTACTTC
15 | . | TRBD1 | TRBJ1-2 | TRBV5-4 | CASSLASGTGFGYTF | TGTGCCAGCAGCTTGGCTTCCGGGACAGGGTTTGGCTACACCTTC
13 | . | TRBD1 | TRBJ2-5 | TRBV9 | CASSTDRAETQYF | TGTGCCAGCAGCACCGACAGGGCAGAGACCCAGTACTTC
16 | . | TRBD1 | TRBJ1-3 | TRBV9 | CASSVETGVTGNTIYF | TGTGCCAGCAGCGTAGAAACAGGGGTTACTGGAAACACCATATATTTT
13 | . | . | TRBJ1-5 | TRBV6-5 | CASTRNTDQPQHF | TGTGCCAGCACCAGGAACACCGATCAGCCCCAGCATTTT
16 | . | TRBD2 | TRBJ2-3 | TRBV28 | CASSTGLAGYADTQYF | TGTGCCAGCAGTACCGGACTAGCGGGATACGCAGATACGCAGTATTTT
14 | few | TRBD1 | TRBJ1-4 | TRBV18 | CASSPGQGDEKLFF | TGTGCCAGCTCACCGGGACAGGGAGATGAAAAACTGTTTTTT
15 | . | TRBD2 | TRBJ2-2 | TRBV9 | CASGPGSGDTGELFF | TGTGCCAGCGGTCCGGGGAGCGGGGACACCGGGGAGCTGTTTTTT
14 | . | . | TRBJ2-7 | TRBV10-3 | CAIGGTGYSYEQYF | TGTGCCATCGGGGGGACGGGATACTCCTACGAGCAGTACTTC
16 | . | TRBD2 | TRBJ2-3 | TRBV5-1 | CASSLVAGGPADTQYF | TGCGCCAGCAGCTTGGTTGCGGGGGGGCCCGCAGATACGCAGTATTTT
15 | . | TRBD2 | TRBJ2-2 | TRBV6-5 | CASKSGGAITGELFF | TGTGCCAGCAAAAGCGGGGGGGCTATAACCGGGGAGCTGTTTTTT
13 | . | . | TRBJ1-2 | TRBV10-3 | CAISESEAYGYTF | TGTGCCATCAGTGAGTCGGAGGCCTATGGCTACACCTTC
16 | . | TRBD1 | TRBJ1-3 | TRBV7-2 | CASSLLGQASGNTIYF | TGTGCCAGCAGCTTACTTGGACAGGCCTCTGGAAACACCATATATTTT
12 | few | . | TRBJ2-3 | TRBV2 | CASSDSTDTQYF | TGTGCCAGCAGTGACTCCACAGATACGCAGTATTTT
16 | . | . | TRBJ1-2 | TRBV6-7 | CASSYTPPHSSYGYTF | TGTGCCAGCAGTTACACCCCCCCACACAGTTCCTATGGCTACACCTTC
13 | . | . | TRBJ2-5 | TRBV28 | CASRLAGEKTQYF | TGTGCCAGCAGATTAGCCGGTGAGAAGACCCAGTACTTC
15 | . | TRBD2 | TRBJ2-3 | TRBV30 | CAWGAGGRSTDTQYF | TGTGCCTGGGGCGCGGGGGGTCGGTCAACAGATACGCAGTATTTT
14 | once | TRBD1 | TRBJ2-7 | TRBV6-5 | CASRGGQAGYEQYF | TGTGCCAGCAGAGGGGGACAGGCGGGCTACGAGCAGTACTTC
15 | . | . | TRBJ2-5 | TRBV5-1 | CASSLGGVARETQYF | TGCGCCAGCAGCTTGGGGGGGGTCGCCCGCGAGACCCAGTACTTC
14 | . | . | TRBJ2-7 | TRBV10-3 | CAISEYRENYEQYF | TGTGCCATCAGTGAGTACCGGGAGAACTACGAGCAGTACTTC
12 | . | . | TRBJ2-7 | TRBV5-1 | CASSYDNYEQYF | TGCGCCAGCAGCTACGACAACTACGAGCAGTACTTC
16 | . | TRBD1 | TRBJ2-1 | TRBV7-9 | CASSLVTGGSYNEQFF | TGTGCCAGCAGCTTAGTAACAGGGGGCTCCTACAATGAGCAGTTCTTC
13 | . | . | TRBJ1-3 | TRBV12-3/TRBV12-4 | CASSLSTGNTIYF | TGTGCCAGCAGTTTATCTACTGGAAACACCATATATTTT
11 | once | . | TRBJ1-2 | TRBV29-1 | CSVVNNYGYTF | TGCAGCGTTGTTAATAACTATGGCTACACCTTC
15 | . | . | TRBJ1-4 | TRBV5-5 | CASSLAAGADEKLFF | TGTGCCAGCAGCTTGGCTGCAGGGGCGGATGAAAAACTGTTTTTT
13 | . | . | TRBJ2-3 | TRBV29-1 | CSVGTFSTDTQYF | TGCAGCGTGGGGACTTTCAGCACAGATACGCAGTATTTT
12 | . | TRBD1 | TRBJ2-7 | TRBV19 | CASSRRTGEQYF | TGTGCCAGTAGTAGGAGGACAGGCGAGCAGTACTTC
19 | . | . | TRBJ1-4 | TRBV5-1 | CASSLDIFVWAIRLEKLFF | TGCGCCAGCAGCTTGGATATCTTTGTTTGGGCCATTCGCTTAGAAAAACTGTTTTTT
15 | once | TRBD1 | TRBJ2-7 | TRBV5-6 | CASSFRDRGLGEQYF | TGTGCCAGCAGCTTCCGGGACAGGGGTTTGGGAGAGCAGTACTTC
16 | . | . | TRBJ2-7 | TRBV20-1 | CSASRLAATSPYEQYF | TGCAGTGCTAGTCGGTTAGCGGCCACGTCCCCCTACGAGCAGTACTTC
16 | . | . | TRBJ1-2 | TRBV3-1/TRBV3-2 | CASSHSAGTTFYGYTF | TGTGCCAGCAGCCATTCCGCCGGGACAACCTTCTATGGCTACACCTTC
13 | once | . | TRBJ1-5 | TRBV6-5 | CASSYDTLGAQHF | TGTGCCAGCAGTTACGATACCCTCGGGGCCCAGCATTTT